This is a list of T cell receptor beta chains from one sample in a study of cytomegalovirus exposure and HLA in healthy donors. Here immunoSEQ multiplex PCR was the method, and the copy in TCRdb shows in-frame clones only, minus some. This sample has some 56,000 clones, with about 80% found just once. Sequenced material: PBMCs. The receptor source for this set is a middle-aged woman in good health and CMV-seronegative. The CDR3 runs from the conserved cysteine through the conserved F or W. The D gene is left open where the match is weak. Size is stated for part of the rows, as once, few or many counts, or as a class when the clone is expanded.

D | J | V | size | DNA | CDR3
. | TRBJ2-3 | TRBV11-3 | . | TGTCTTTGGGGGAGGAGAGATACGCAGTATTTT | CLWGRRDTQYF
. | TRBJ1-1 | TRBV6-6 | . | TGTGCCAGCAGTTACTCGAGCGGCAGGGGAACTGAAGCTTTCTTT | CASSYSSGRGTEAFF
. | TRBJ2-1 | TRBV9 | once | TGTGCCAGCAGCGTAGGTGTAGGACAGACTACATACAATGAGCAGTTCTTC | CASSVGVGQTTYNEQFF
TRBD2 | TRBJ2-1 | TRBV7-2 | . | TGTGCCAGCAGCACTAGCGGTAGCTCCTACAATGAGCAGTTCTTC | CASSTSGSSYNEQFF
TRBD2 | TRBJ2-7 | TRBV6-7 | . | TGTGCCAGCAGTTACGAGACTAGCGGGAGGGTTTTCGCCCCCTACGAGCAGTACTTC | CASSYETSGRVFAPYEQYF
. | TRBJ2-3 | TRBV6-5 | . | TGTGCCAGCAGTTACTCGCCCAGTCCCACAGATACGCAGTATTTT | CASSYSPSPTDTQYF
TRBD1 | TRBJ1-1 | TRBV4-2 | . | TGTGCCAGCAGCCAAGGCGGACAGGGGACCACTGAAGCTTTCTTT | CASSQGGQGTTEAFF
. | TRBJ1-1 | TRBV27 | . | TGTGCCAGCAGTTTACTAGCACGGGGCACTGAAGCTTTCTTT | CASSLLARGTEAFF
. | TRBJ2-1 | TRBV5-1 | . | TGCGCCAGCAGCATCAACAGGGTATCCTACAATGAGCAGTTCTTC | CASSINRVSYNEQFF
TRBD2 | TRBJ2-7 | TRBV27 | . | TGTGCCAGCAGTTTGATGGCTAGCGGGAGTAATGAGCAGTACTTC | CASSLMASGSNEQYF
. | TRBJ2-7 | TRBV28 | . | TGTGCCAGCAGTTCGCGGGACTCGGGACAGCGTTGGACTAGCTCCCACTTC | CASSSRDSGQRWTSSHF
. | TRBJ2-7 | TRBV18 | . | TGTGCCAGCTCACTACAGGGTTACGAGCAGTACTTC | CASSLQGYEQYF
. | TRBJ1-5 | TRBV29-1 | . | TGCAGTACTAGCGAGGGAGGCGGCGGTCAGCCCCAGCATTTT | CSTSEGGGGQPQHF
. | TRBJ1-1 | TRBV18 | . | TGTGCCAGCTCACGAGTGGCGGGGGACACTGAAGCTTTCTTT | CASSRVAGDTEAFF
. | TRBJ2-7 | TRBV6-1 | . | TGTGCCAGCAGTGAAGCAACTTACGAGCAGTACTTC | CASSEATYEQYF
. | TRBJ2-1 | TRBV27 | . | TGTGCCAGCAGTTCCGGGACAAATGGGAATGAGCAGTTCTTC | CASSSGTNGNEQFF
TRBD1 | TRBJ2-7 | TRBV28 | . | TGTGCCACCTCGGGACAGGGAACAAGTGGTCACGAGCAGTACTTC | CATSGQGTSGHEQYF
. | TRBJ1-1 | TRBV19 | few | TGTGCCGCTGGGGTGGGACTTTACACTGAAGCTTTCTTT | CAAGVGLYTEAFF
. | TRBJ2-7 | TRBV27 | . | TGTGCCAGCAGTTTAAGGCGGACATACGAGCAGTACTTC | CASSLRRTYEQYF
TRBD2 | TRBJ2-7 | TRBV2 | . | TGTGCCAGCAGGACTGGGACTAGCCTCGAGCAGTACTTC | CASRTGTSLEQYF
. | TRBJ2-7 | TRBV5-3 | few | TGTGCCAGAAGCTTCGGGTCAAACCCCTACTTC | CARSFGSNPYF
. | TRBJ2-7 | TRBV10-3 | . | TGTGCCATCAGTGTAGTAGACAGGTGGGAGGGTACCTACGAGCAGTACTTC | CAISVVDRWEGTYEQYF
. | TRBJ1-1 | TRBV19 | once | TGTGCCAGTAGTATCACAGGGCCCCCTGAAGCTTTCTTT | CASSITGPPEAFF
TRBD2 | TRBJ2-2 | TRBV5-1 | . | TGCGCCAGCAGCTTCTCCAGCGGGGCTAACACCGGGGAGCTGTTTTTT | CASSFSSGANTGELFF
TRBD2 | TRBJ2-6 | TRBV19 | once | TGTGCCAGTAGTATAGCTGGGCGGGAGGCTTCTGGGGCCAACGTCCTGACTTTC | CASSIAGREASGANVLTF
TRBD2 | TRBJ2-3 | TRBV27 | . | TGTGCCAGCAGTTTTCGGGAGGGCCTTATAGATACGCAGTATTTT | CASSFREGLIDTQYF
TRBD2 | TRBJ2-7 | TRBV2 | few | TGTGCCAGCCCGGCGGGGCGGGAGGGCCCCTACGAGCAGTACTTC | CASPAGREGPYEQYF
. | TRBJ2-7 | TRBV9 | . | TGTGCCAGCAGCGCCTCACCATTAGCGGCACCCTACGAGCAGTACTTC | CASSASPLAAPYEQYF
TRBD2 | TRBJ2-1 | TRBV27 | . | TGTGCCAGCACCACCCGCGGGAGGGCCTTATACAATGAGCAGTTCTTC | CASTTRGRALYNEQFF
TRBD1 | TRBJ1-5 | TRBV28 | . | TGTGCCAGCAGCTCCGGGACAGGGGGTCAGCCCCAGCATTTT | CASSSGTGGQPQHF